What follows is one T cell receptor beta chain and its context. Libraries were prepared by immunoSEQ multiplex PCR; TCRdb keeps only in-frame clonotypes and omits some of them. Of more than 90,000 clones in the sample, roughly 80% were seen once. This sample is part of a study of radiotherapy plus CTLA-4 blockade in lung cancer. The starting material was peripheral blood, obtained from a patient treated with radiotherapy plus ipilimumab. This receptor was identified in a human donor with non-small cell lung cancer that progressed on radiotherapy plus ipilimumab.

CDR3 protein: CASSARTSGIGGELFF. The DNA for the CDR3 is TGTGCCAGCAGCGCCCGGACTAGCGGGATAGGGGGGGAGCTGTTTTTT. The chain carries TRBV13 and TRBJ2-2; 12 nucleotides agree with TRBD2. Per the germline V gene, CDR1 is PRHDT and CDR2 is FYEKMQ (reference sequence). V trimming: 5 bases; J trimming: 8 bases; junction bases outside the gene matches: 9. The CDR3 runs to 16 residues.